This passage covers 21 T cell receptor beta chains from one sample sequenced in a study of T-cell reconstitution after alpha-beta-depleted transplantation in children. The authors prepared the TCRbeta library with unique molecular identifiers. TCRdb processed the PCR reads anew with MiXCR; each CDR3 protein has one entry. The repertoire has about 610,000 distinct CDR3 sequences, about 10% of them found once; the top ten carry about 4.3%. The sample was PBMCs from the stem cell graft donor, taken from the stem cell graft. The receptors derive from a human donor who donated a stem cell graft to a child with acute myeloid leukemia.

This chain uses TRBV15 with TRBJ1-1; D is uncertain. Germline values: CDR1 LNHNV, CDR2 YYDKDF (reference sequence). This CDR3 spans 12 amino acids. Trimming cost V 1 base and J 10 bases, with 10 bases left between them. The CDR3 region is CATSRVGNIAFF. For the CDR3, the DNA is TGTGCCACCAGCAGAGTGGGGAATATAGCTTTCTTT.

This clonotype was observed a few times. The rearrangement links TRBV7-8 to TRBJ1-2; possibly TRBD1 for D (5 bases). The CDR3 consists of 16 residues. Per the germline V gene, CDR1 is SGHVS and CDR2 is FQNEAQ. V was pared by 1 base and J by 1 base, with 13 bases between. The CDR3 is CASSLVPGNNNYGYTF. In DNA form, the CDR3 reads TGTGCCAGCAGCTTAGTTCCAGGGAACAATAACTATGGCTACACCTTC.

This clonotype was picked up a small number of times. The chain recombines TRBV7-2 with TRBJ2-7; weak D call: TRBD1 (7 bases). V was trimmed by 1 base and J by 2 bases, leaving 9 bases between them. CDR3 length: 14 residues. The germline V gene has CDR1 SGHTA and CDR2 FQGNSA. The CDR3 nucleotides read TGTGCCAGCAGCTTAGGCAGGGGGGCCTACGAGCAGTACTTC. Residues: CASSLGRGAYEQYF.

This chain links TRBV10-3 with TRBJ1-3; the D gene is possibly TRBD1 (5 bases). CDR3 length equals 15 residues. Trimming left V 6 bases short and J 2 bases short, with 14 bases between. Germline loops: CDR1 ENHRY, CDR2 SYGVKD. CDR3 DNA sequence: TGTGCCATCAGGAGACAGACTTCAACTGGAAACACCATATATTTT. Protein product: CAIRRQTSTGNTIYF.

The rearrangement joins TRBV4-2 to TRBJ2-2; D is ambiguous. This CDR3 region has 15 residues. Germline V gene data show CDR1 as LGHNA and CDR2 as YNFKEQ. V lost 1 base, J lost 0 bases, and 6 bases lay in between. The CDR3 DNA reads TGTGCCAGCAGCCAAGTTGCAGCGAACACCGGGGAGCTGTTTTTT. Translating gives CASSQVAANTGELFF.

Only a few counts were recorded for this clonotype. The V call is TRBV11-2, the J call TRBJ2-3; 13 bases fit TRBD2. The CDR3 contains 18 residues. Germline CDR1 reads SGHAT; CDR2 reads FQNNGV. V shed 4 bases, J shed 5 bases, and the junction held 12 bases outside the gene matches. The DNA for the CDR3 is TGTGCCAGCAGCTCCAGGACTAGCGGGAGCTCGGAGGGAGATACGCAGTATTTT. Its protein product is CASSSRTSGSSEGDTQYF.

This sequence joins TRBV10-3 and TRBJ1-1; D remains ambiguous. The germline V gene encodes CDR1 ENHRY and CDR2 SYGVKD. This CDR3 is 14 amino acids long. V lost 0 bases, J lost 1 base, and 6 bases lay in between. CDR3 protein: CAISESVQNTEAFF. The CDR3, as DNA: TGTGCCATCAGTGAGTCGGTGCAGAACACTGAAGCTTTCTTT.

This rearrangement joins TRBV7-6 to TRBJ2-1; 9 positions match TRBD1. This CDR3 spans 15 amino acids. The V gene end was trimmed by 0 bases and the J gene end by 8 bases; junction bases not matched to a gene: 5. CDR1 SGHVS and CDR2 FNYEAQ come from the germline V gene. This CDR3 reads CASSLAGQGIDEQFF. The CDR3 coding sequence is TGTGCCAGCAGCTTAGCGGGACAGGGTATCGATGAGCAGTTCTTC.

This clonotype was counted ten times or more. A junction boundary mismatches the germline segment, possibly from a read error. This chain links TRBV3-1 with TRBJ2-7, with D hard to call. The length of the CDR3 is 15 residues. The germline V gene has CDR1 LGHDT and CDR2 YNNKEL (reference sequence). In DNA form, the CDR3 reads TGTGCCAGCATCCAAGTCGTCAGCCTCTCCTACGAGCAGTACTTC. This codes for CASIQVVSLSYEQYF.

This clonotype has just a few counts. The chain uses TRBV4-2 and TRBJ2-2; maybe TRBD1 (7 bases). Germline CDR1 reads LGHNA; CDR2 reads YNFKEQ. Trimming cost V 4 bases and J 1 base, with 16 bases left between them. The CDR3 has 17 residues. CDR3 sequence reads: CASSPQGGGLNTGELFF. The DNA for the CDR3 is TGTGCCAGCAGCCCCCAGGGGGGAGGCCTGAACACCGGGGAGCTGTTTTTT.

The chain carries TRBV6-1 and TRBJ2-1, with TRBD2 matching over 8 bases. This CDR3 is built from 15 residues. V dropped 3 bases and J dropped 6; count of bases not matched to a gene: 7. Per the germline V gene, CDR1 is MNHNS and CDR2 is SASEGT. The CDR3 protein is CASSEPGLVFNEQFF. The CDR3 nucleotides read TGTGCCAGCAGTGAGCCGGGACTAGTTTTCAATGAGCAGTTCTTC.

The gene calls are TRBV20-1 and TRBJ2-7; 12 positions agree with TRBD2. V shed 6 bases, J shed 5 bases, and the junction held 5 bases outside the gene matches. CDR1 DFQATT and CDR2 SNEGSKA come from the germline V gene (reference sequence). There are 13 residues in the CDR3. Here the CDR3 reads CSAELAGGDEQYF. CDR3 coding DNA: TGCAGTGCCGAACTAGCGGGAGGAGACGAGCAGTACTTC.

In this sample, this clonotype turned up a few times. The CDR3 nucleotides read TGTGCCAGCAGCGGATGGAACCTGCAGGGTAGCACAGATACGCAGTATTTT. Protein: CASSGWNLQGSTDTQYF. The J gene is TRBJ2-3, the V gene TRBV9; perhaps TRBD1 as D (5 bases). This CDR3 has 17 amino acids. The ends were cut back, 3 bases at V and 0 bases at J, with 17 bases in the middle. Germline lookup yields CDR1 SGDLS and CDR2 YYNGEE.

The chain employs TRBV6-5 and TRBJ2-7, with 10 bases aligning to TRBD1. CDR3 length: 17 residues. J lost 2 bases, V lost 2 bases, and 9 bases had no gene match. Per the germline V gene, CDR1 is MNHEY and CDR2 is SVGAGI. The CDR3 region has the DNA TGTGCCAGCAGTTACAGGGCCGTCGGGACAGGGGCCTACGAGCAGTACTTC. Protein product: CASSYRAVGTGAYEQYF.

This clonotype came up a few times. The chain joins TRBV28 to TRBJ1-5; 7 bases are shared with TRBD1. Trimming cost V 5 bases and J 4 bases; bases outside gene matches: 2. CDR1 and CDR2 (germline): MDHEN, SYDVKM. There are 13 residues in the CDR3. In nucleotides, the CDR3 is TGTGCCAGCAGTGACAGGGTAAATCAGCCCCAGCATTTT. As protein: CASSDRVNQPQHF.

The J gene is TRBJ1-1, the V gene TRBV15, with D perhaps TRBD1 (5 bases). This CDR3 spans 16 amino acids. Trimming shortened V by 0 bases and J by 4 bases, and 15 bases separated the two germline ends. The germline CDR1 and CDR2 sequences are LNHNV and YYDKDF (reference sequence). The CDR3 region has the DNA TGTGCCACCAGCAGAGATCTCTTGGGGCTCGGCACTGAAGCTTTCTTT. This gives the protein CATSRDLLGLGTEAFF.

The rearrangement links TRBV5-1 to TRBJ2-1; 11 positions match TRBD2. Trimming removed 2 bases from V and 6 bases from J; junction bases left unmatched: 1. The CDR3 is 14 residues long. Germline CDR1 reads SGHRS; CDR2 reads YFSETQ. The CDR3 is CASSFGTSGNEQFF. In nucleotides, the CDR3 is TGCGCCAGCAGCTTCGGGACTAGCGGCAATGAGCAGTTCTTC. The full variable domain, completed using reference TRBV5-1 and TRBJ2-1, is KAGVTQTPRYLIKTRGQQVTLSCSPISGHRSVSWYQQTPGQGLQFLFEYFSETQRNKGNFPGRFSGRQFSNSRSEMNVSTLELGDSALYLCASSFGTSGNEQFFGPGTRLTVL.

This clonotype appeared a few times. The rearrangement joins TRBV7-8 to TRBJ2-3; D is uncertain. The V and J ends lost 1 base and 6 bases respectively, with 20 bases between them. This CDR3 is built from 17 residues. The germline gives CDR1 SGHVS, CDR2 FQNEAQ. The CDR3 region is CASSLGRGPAGTDTQYF. The CDR3 coding sequence is TGTGCCAGCAGCTTAGGGAGAGGCCCCGCAGGAACGGATACGCAGTATTTT.

The chain carries TRBV29-1 and TRBJ1-2; 9 nucleotides line up with TRBD1. V gave up 5 bases and J gave up 7 bases; unmatched junction bases: 8. CDR3 length equals 13 residues. Germline-derived CDR1 and CDR2 are SQVTM and ANQGSEA. This chain's CDR3 is CSVLQGAKSGYTF. The CDR3 coding sequence is TGCAGCGTTCTACAGGGGGCGAAGAGTGGCTACACCTTC.

This clonotype was seen at least ten times. This chain connects TRBV20-1 to TRBJ2-1; 10 bases align to TRBD2. The germline gives CDR1 DFQATT, CDR2 SNEGSKA (reference sequence). The ends lost 2 bases at V and 4 bases at J; junction bases unmatched: 8. The CDR3 contains 16 residues. CDR3 DNA sequence: TGCAGTGCTAGACCCGTTCGGACTAGCGGTTACAATGAGCAGTTCTTC. Translation gives CSARPVRTSGYNEQFF.

This clonotype was counted a few times. The chain employs TRBV29-1 and TRBJ2-7, with D possibly TRBD1 on 5 matching bases. Germline values: CDR1 SQVTM, CDR2 ANQGSEA. This CDR3 is built from 14 residues. Trimming cost V 7 bases and J 0 bases, with 16 bases left between them. CDR3 DNA sequence: TGCAGCGCCCTAATCAGGGAAACCTCCTACGAGCAGTACTTC. Translation gives CSALIRETSYEQYF.